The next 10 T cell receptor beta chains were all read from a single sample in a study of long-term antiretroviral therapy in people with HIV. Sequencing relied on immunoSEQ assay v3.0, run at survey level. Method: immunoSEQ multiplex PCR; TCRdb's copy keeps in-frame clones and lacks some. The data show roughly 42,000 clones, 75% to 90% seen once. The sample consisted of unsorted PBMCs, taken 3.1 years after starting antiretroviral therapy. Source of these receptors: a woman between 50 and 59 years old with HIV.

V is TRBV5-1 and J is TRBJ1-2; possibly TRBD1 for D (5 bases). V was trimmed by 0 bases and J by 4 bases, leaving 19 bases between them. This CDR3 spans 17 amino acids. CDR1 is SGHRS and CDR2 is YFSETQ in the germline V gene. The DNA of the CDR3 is TGCGCCAGCAGCTTGGGGGATGGTGTAGGGGCTGGCTATGGCTACACCTTC. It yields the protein CASSLGDGVGAGYGYTF. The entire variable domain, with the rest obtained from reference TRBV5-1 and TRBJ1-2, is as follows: KAGVTQTPRYLIKTRGQQVTLSCSPISGHRSVSWYQQTPGQGLQFLFEYFSETQRNKGNFPGRFSGRQFSNSRSEMNVSTLELGDSALYLCASSLGDGVGAGYGYTFGSGTRLTVV.

CDR3 DNA sequence: TGTGCCAGCAGAGGGTTGAACACTGAAGCTTTCTTT. Protein sequence: CASRGLNTEAFF. This sequence joins TRBV6-1 and TRBJ1-1; D unresolved. With 6 bases removed from V and 0 bases from J, the gap between germline ends came to 5 bases. Germline V CDR1 and CDR2: MNHNS, SASEGT. The CDR3 is 12 amino acids.

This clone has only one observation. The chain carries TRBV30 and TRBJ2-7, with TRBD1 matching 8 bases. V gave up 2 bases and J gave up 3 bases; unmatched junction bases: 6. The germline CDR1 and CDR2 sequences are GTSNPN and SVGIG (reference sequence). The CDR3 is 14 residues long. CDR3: CAWSRTGTIYEQYF. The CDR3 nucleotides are TGTGCCTGGAGTAGGACAGGGACCATCTACGAGCAGTACTTC.

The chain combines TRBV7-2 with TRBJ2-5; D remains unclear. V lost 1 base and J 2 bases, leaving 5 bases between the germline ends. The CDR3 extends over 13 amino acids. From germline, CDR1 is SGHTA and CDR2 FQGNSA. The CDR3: CASSLGRQETQYF. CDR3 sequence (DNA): TGTGCCAGCAGCTTAGGGAGACAAGAGACCCAGTACTTC. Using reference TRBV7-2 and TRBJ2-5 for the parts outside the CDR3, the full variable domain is GAGVSQSPSNKVTEKGKDVELRCDPISGHTALYWYRQSLGQGLEFLIYFQGNSAPDKSGLPSDRFSAERTGGSVSTLTIQRTQQEDSAVYLCASSLGRQETQYFGPGTRLLVL.

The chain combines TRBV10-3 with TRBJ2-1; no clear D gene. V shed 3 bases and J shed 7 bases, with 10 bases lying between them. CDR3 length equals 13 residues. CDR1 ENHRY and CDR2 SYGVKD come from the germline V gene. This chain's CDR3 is CAISDSASNEQFF. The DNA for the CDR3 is TGTGCCATCAGTGACTCCGCTAGTAATGAGCAGTTCTTC.

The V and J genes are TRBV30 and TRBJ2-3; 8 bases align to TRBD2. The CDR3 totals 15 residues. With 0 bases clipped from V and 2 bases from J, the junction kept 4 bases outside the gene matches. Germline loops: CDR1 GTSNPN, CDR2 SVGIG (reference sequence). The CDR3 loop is CAWSVQRGPTDTQYF. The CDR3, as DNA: TGTGCCTGGAGTGTACAGCGGGGGCCCACAGATACGCAGTATTTT.

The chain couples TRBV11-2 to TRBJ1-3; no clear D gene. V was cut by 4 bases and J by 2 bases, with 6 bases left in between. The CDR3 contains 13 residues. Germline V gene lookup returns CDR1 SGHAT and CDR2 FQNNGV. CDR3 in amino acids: CASSWDPGNTIYF. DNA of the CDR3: TGTGCCAGCAGCTGGGATCCTGGAAACACCATATATTTT.

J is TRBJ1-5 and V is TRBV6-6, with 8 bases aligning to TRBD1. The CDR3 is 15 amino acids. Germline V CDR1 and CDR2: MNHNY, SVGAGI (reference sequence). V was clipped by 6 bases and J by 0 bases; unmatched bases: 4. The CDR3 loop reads CASRRGQVSNQPQHF. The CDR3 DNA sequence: TGTGCCAGCAGAAGGGGACAGGTTAGCAATCAGCCCCAGCATTTT.

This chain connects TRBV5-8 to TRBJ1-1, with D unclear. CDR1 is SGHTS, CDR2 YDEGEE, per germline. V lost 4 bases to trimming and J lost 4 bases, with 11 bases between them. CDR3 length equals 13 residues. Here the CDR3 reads CASSRSLGTEAFF. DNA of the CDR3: TGTGCCAGCAGCAGATCCCTGGGCACTGAAGCTTTCTTT.

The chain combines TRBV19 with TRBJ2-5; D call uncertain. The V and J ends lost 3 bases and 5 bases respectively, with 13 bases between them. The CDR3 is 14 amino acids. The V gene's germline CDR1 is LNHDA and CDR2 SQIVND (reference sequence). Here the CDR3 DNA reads TGTGCCAGTAGTATTGCAGGTCCGAGGGAGACCCAGTACTTC. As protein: CASSIAGPRETQYF.